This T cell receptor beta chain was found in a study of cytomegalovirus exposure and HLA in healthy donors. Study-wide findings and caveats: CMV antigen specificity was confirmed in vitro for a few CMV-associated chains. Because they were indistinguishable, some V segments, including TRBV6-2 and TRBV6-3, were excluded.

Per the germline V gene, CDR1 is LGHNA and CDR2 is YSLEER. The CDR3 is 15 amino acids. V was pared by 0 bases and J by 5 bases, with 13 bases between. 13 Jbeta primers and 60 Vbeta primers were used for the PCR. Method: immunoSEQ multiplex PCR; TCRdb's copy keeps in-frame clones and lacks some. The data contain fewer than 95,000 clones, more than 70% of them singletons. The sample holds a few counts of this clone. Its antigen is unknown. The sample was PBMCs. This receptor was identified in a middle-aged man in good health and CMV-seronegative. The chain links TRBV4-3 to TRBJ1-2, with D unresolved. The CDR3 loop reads CASSQDGTVNYGYTF. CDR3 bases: TGCGCCAGCAGCCAAGATGGCACAGTCAATTATGGCTACACCTTC.